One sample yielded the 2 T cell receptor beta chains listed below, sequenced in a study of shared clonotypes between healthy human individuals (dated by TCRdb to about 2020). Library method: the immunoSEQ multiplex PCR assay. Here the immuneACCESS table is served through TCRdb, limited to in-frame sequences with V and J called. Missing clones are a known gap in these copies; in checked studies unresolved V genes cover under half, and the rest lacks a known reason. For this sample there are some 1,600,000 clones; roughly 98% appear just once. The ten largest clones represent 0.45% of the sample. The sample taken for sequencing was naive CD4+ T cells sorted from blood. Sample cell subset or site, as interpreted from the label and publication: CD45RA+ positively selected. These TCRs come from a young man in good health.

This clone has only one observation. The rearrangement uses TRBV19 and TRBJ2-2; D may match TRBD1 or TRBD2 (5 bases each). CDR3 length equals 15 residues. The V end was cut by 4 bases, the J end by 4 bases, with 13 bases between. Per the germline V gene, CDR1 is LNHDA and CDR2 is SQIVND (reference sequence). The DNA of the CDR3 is TGTGCCAGTAGTACATTCCGGGACGGCACCGGGGAGCTGTTTTTT. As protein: CASSTFRDGTGELFF. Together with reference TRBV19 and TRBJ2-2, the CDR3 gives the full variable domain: DGGITQSPKYLFRKEGQNVTLSCEQNLNHDAMYWYRQDPGQGLRLIYYSQIVNDFQKGDIAEGYSVSREKKESFPLTVTSAQKNPTAFYLCASSTFRDGTGELFFGEGSRLTVL.

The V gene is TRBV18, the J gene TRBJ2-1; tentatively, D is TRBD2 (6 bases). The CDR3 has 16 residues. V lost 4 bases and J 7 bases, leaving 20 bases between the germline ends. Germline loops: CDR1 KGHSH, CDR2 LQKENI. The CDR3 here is CASSLGRGPGGNEQFF. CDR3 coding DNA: TGTGCCAGCTCACTCGGGAGAGGGCCCGGAGGGAATGAGCAGTTCTTC.